The 10 T cell receptor beta chains below were found in one sample sequenced in a study of naive and memory T cell subsets. The study's findings and limits: Naive repertoires, especially CD8, held a few larger clonotypes, possibly memory cells re-expressing CD45RA.

These receptors are not linked to any known antigen. Both TRBC1 and TRBC2 were covered by a beta constant-region primer of two equimolar oligonucleotides. The ligated cDNA underwent four PCR rounds using SP2 and nested alpha and beta constant-region primers. One entry per CDR3 protein results from TCRdb running MiXCR on the UMI-ligation and nested PCR reads. This table has about 99,000 distinct CDR3 sequences, roughly 15% appearing once. Sequencing used naive CD8+ T cells from blood. The receptor set was obtained from a human donor in good health.

V gene TRBV5-6 combines with J gene TRBJ2-1; 7 nucleotides agree with TRBD1. Germline loops: CDR1 SGHDT, CDR2 YYEEEE. V shed 6 bases, J shed 5 bases, and the junction held 5 bases outside the gene matches. The CDR3 sequence is 13 residues long. The CDR3 protein is CASIGTDHNEQFF. The CDR3 DNA follows: TGTGCCAGCATTGGGACAGACCACAATGAGCAGTTCTTC. The entire variable domain, with the rest obtained from reference TRBV5-6 and TRBJ2-1, is as follows: DAGVTQSPTHLIKTRGQQVTLRCSPKSGHDTVSWYQQALGQGPQFIFQYYEEEERQRGNFPDRFSGHQFPNYSSELNVNALLLGDSALYLCASIGTDHNEQFFGPGTRLTVL.

This clonotype was seen only a few times. The chain employs TRBV28 and TRBJ1-1, with D unresolved. The CDR3 runs to 13 residues. The V gene lost 3 bases and the J gene lost 1 base, with 6 bases spanning the gap. Germline V gene sequence: CDR1 MDHEN, CDR2 SYDVKM. This CDR3 reads CASSLEGNTEAFF. The CDR3 DNA is TGTGCCAGCAGTTTGGAAGGGAACACTGAAGCTTTCTTT.

This clonotype was seen repeatedly, ten times or more. V gene TRBV4-2 combines with J gene TRBJ2-2; weak D call: TRBD2 (6 bases). Germline V gene lookup returns CDR1 LGHNA and CDR2 YNFKEQ. The CDR3 spans 16 residues. V lost 4 bases to trimming and J lost 4 bases, with 16 bases between them. The CDR3 region is CASSPRLGEVTGELFF. The CDR3 nucleotides read TGTGCCAGCAGCCCCCGATTGGGGGAGGTCACCGGGGAGCTGTTTTTT.

This clonotype was detected a few times. This sequence joins TRBV24-1 and TRBJ2-1, with TRBD2 identical over 9 bases. The CDR3 is 15 amino acids. The germline V gene has CDR1 KGHDR and CDR2 SFDVKD. V was clipped by 1 base and J by 6 bases; unmatched bases: 3. The DNA for the CDR3 is TGTGCCACCAGTGATTTTAGCGGGAGAGGCAATGAGCAGTTCTTC. This translates into CATSDFSGRGNEQFF.

There are a few counts of this clonotype. The chain couples TRBV2 to TRBJ1-1; D unclear. The germline gives CDR1 SNHLY, CDR2 FYNNEI. V gave up 11 bases and J gave up 4 bases, with 23 bases separating them. CDR3 length equals 15 residues. In DNA form, the CDR3 reads TGTGCCGCCCTGTGGCGGCGGAGTAGAGGCACTGAAGCTTTCTTT. Its translation: CAALWRRSRGTEAFF.

The rearrangement uses TRBV29-1 and TRBJ2-2; 11 bases map to TRBD2. Unmatched junction bases numbered 6, after V lost 0 bases and J lost 6 bases. CDR1 is SQVTM and CDR2 is ANQGSEA in the germline V gene. The CDR3 loop spans 16 amino acids. In DNA, the CDR3 is TGCAGCGTTGAAGATGCCCTTAGCGGGAGGGCCGGGGAGCTGTTTTTT. It encodes CSVEDALSGRAGELFF.

Ten or more counts support this clonotype. This chain uses TRBV5-4 with TRBJ2-1; weak D call: TRBD2 (6 bases). Germline V lookup: CDR1 SGHNT, CDR2 YYREEE (reference sequence). The CDR3 runs 14 residues. Deletions cut 0 bases from V and 7 bases from J, with 11 bases between. CDR3 DNA: TGTGCCAGCAGCTTGGGGACTAATAGGAATGAGCAGTTCTTC. It encodes CASSLGTNRNEQFF.

This chain joins TRBV4-3 and TRBJ2-7; maybe TRBD2 (5 bases). The CDR3 has 13 residues. Between the trimmed V and J ends, which lost 0 bases and 7 bases, there was a span of 10 bases. Germline CDR1 LGHNA, CDR2 YSLEER. CDR3 residues: CASSQDPTGEQYF. For the CDR3, the DNA is TGCGCCAGCAGCCAAGATCCGACGGGGGAGCAGTACTTC.

This clonotype was counted between two and nine times. Written as DNA, the CDR3 is TGCGCCAGCAGCCAAGATGGCTATCTTAACGAGCAGTACTTC. Amino acid sequence: CASSQDGYLNEQYF. V usage is TRBV4-3 and J usage is TRBJ2-7; D gene unclear. This CDR3 comprises 14 residues. V was clipped by 0 bases and J by 5 bases, with 11 bases between them. Germline lookup yields CDR1 LGHNA and CDR2 YSLEER.

Ten or more counts support this clonotype. V and J are TRBV6-2 or TRBV6-3 and TRBJ2-7, with D perhaps matching TRBD1 (6 bases). The germline V gene has CDR1 MNHEY and CDR2 SVGEGT. This CDR3 is built from 16 residues. The germline V and J ends were trimmed by 2 bases and 3 bases, with 17 bases remaining between them. The CDR3 loop reads CASSYLLGTSFYEQYF. Here the CDR3 DNA reads TGTGCCAGCAGTTACCTTCTCGGGACATCGTTCTACGAGCAGTACTTC.